This T cell receptor (beta chain) derives from a study of OX40 agonist ivuxolimab in advanced cancers. About the research overall: Ivuxolimab, an antibody that agonizes OX40 (CD134), was administered to the patients.

Measured with immunoSEQ multiplex PCR; TCRdb has only the in-frame clones, and not every one. The sample has some 76,000 clones, around four fifths seen once. The trim removed 1 base at V and 7 bases at J, leaving 11 bases unmatched. The CDR3 loop spans 16 amino acids. CDR1 MDHEN and CDR2 SYDVKM come from the germline V gene. This specimen consisted of CD4+ or CD8+ T cells sorted from blood, obtained in a trial of the OX40 agonist ivuxolimab. The receptor comes from an adult with an advanced solid tumor such as melanoma, head and neck, liver or kidney cancer. The chain uses TRBV28 and TRBJ2-3, with 7 bases fitting TRBD1. The CDR3 protein is CASSLSPGQARYTQYF. The DNA for the CDR3 is TGTGCCAGCAGTTTATCCCCTGGACAGGCTAGGTATACGCAGTATTTT.